Listed below are T cell receptor beta chains from one sample, sequenced in a study of regulatory T cells in long-lasting Graves disease. TCRdb recomputed calls from the multiplex PCR reads with MiXCR, one row per CDR3 protein. This sample has about 540,000 distinct CDR3 sequences, with approximately 13% found just once. These same data were also listed under a study on T cells in Graves' hyperthyroidism and ophthalmopathy.

The sequencing used peripheral blood mononuclear cells (PBMCs), collected at new diagnosis, from a patient treated with antithyroid drugs. The receptors come from a man between 25 and 39 years old with Graves disease. Both conserved end residues are part of each CDR3. The D gene is left open where the match is weak. Clone size, where shown, is once, few, many, or a class for clones that have expanded.

D | J | size | V | CDR3 | DNA
TRBD1 | TRBJ1-3 | many | TRBV7-3 | CASSRQGTGNTIYF | TGTGCCAGCAGTAGACAGGGAACCGGAAACACCATATATTTT
- | TRBJ2-1 | - | TRBV20-1 | CSAQQARSSYNEQFF | TGCAGTGCCCAACAGGCCCGGAGCTCCTACAATGAGCAGTTCTTC
TRBD2 | TRBJ2-1 | many | TRBV2 | CASSGTRGNEQFF | TGTGCCAGCAGCGGGACTAGAGGTAATGAGCAGTTCTTC
- | TRBJ2-5 | - | TRBV12-3/TRBV12-4 | CASSSPVLEGEAQHF | TGTGCCAGCAGCTCTCCGGTTCTGGAAGGAGAGGCCCAGCACTTC
- | TRBJ1-4 | few | TRBV19 | CASSISATNEKLFF | TGTGCCAGTAGTATTTCAGCAACTAATGAAAAACTGTTTTTT
- | TRBJ2-7 | many | TRBV7-9 | CASSPDASRYEQYF | TGTGCCAGCAGCCCGGACGCTTCCCGCTACGAGCAGTACTTC
TRBD2 | TRBJ2-2 | few | TRBV20-1 | CSATQSSGTGELFF | TGCAGTGCTACACAGTCTAGCGGAACCGGGGAGCTGTTTTTT
TRBD2 | TRBJ2-7 | many | TRBV6-2/TRBV6-3 | CAITGESGLAGAEQYF | TGTGCCATCACTGGGGAGAGTGGACTAGCGGGAGCCGAGCAGTACTTC
TRBD2 | TRBJ2-7 | few | TRBV20-1 | CSARTPGLIPYEQYF | TGCAGTGCTAGGACACCGGGACTAATTCCCTACGAGCAGTACTTC
TRBD1 | TRBJ1-1 | - | TRBV20-1 | CSASDRENTEAFF | TGCAGTGCTTCGGACAGGGAGAACACTGAAGCTTTCTTT
- | TRBJ2-3 | many | TRBV7-9 | CASSVLILGTQYF | TGTGCCAGCAGCGTACTCATTTTGGGTACGCAGTATTTT
- | TRBJ2-5 | - | TRBV3-1 | CASSQVGGVLQETQYF | TGTGCCAGCAGCCAAGTGGGTGGGGTCCTCCAAGAGACCCAGTACTTC
- | TRBJ1-2 | few | TRBV27 | CASSLSSGYGYTF | TGTGCCAGCAGTTTATCTAGCGGCTATGGCTACACCTTC
- | TRBJ2-4 | many | TRBV12-3/TRBV12-4 | CASSYYGGDIQYF | TGTGCCAGCAGTTATTATGGAGGGGACATTCAGTACTTC
- | TRBJ1-2 | - | TRBV7-2 | CASKGNTSPYGYTF | TGTGCCAGCAAAGGGAACACATCCCCCTATGGCTACACCTTC
- | TRBJ2-4 | few | TRBV5-1 | CASSLDPHKNIQYF | TGCGCCAGCAGCTTGGATCCACACAAAAACATTCAGTACTTC
- | TRBJ2-3 | many | TRBV20-1 | CSAESSRTDTQYF | TGCAGTGCCGAGTCCTCCCGCACAGATACGCAGTATTTT
TRBD1 | TRBJ1-1 | many | TRBV2 | CARRRTDRVNTEAFF | TGTGCCAGACGGAGAACCGACAGGGTGAACACTGAAGCTTTCTTT
- | TRBJ2-1 | many | TRBV6-5 | CASSYDGFDEQFF | TGTGCCAGCAGTTACGACGGATTCGATGAGCAGTTCTTC
- | TRBJ1-1 | many | TRBV2 | CASNLGANTEAFF | TGTGCCAGCAATTTGGGGGCGAACACTGAAGCTTTCTTT
- | TRBJ1-2 | - | TRBV29-1 | CSVVGGGYTF | TGCAGCGTTGTGGGTGGTGGCTACACCTTC
- | TRBJ1-1 | many | TRBV12-3/TRBV12-4 | CASTQTGLETEAFF | TGTGCCAGCACCCAAACAGGGCTGGAGACTGAAGCTTTCTTT
- | TRBJ1-2 | many | TRBV7-9 | CASSSYRAGYTF | TGTGCCAGCAGCTCGTACAGGGCTGGCTACACCTTC
- | TRBJ2-5 | many | TRBV5-8 | CASSGNTLETQYF | TGTGCCAGCAGTGGCAATACGTTGGAGACCCAGTACTTC
- | TRBJ2-1 | many | TRBV7-2 | CASSLSSQGWNEQFF | TGTGCCAGCAGCTTAAGTAGCCAGGGGTGGAATGAGCAGTTCTTC
TRBD2 | TRBJ2-1 | few | TRBV5-1 | CASSLAPGGGNEQFF | TGCGCCAGCAGCTTGGCGCCAGGCGGGGGGAATGAGCAGTTCTTC
- | TRBJ1-5 | - | TRBV27 | CASSLTVSNQLQHF | TGTGCCAGCAGTTTAACGGTTAGCAATCAGCTCCAGCATTTT
TRBD2 | TRBJ2-5 | many | TRBV27 | CASSLIAGVYQETQYF | TGTGCCAGCAGTTTGATAGCGGGAGTCTACCAAGAGACCCAGTACTTC
- | TRBJ1-1 | many | TRBV7-6 | CASSLEGDGDTEAFF | TGTGCCAGCAGCTTAGAGGGGGACGGGGACACTGAAGCTTTCTTT
- | TRBJ2-3 | many | TRBV7-9 | CASSLSGQLQDTQYF | TGTGCCAGCAGCTTATCCGGACAGCTTCAAGATACGCAGTATTTT
- | TRBJ1-1 | many | TRBV5-1 | CASTRLSGEVRGTEAFF | TGCGCCAGCACCAGACTCTCTGGGGAGGTTCGAGGCACTGAAGCTTTCTTT
- | TRBJ2-1 | many | TRBV12-3/TRBV12-4 | CASSLDPQGPYSYNEQFF | TGTGCCAGCAGTTTAGACCCGCAGGGGCCTTACTCCTACAATGAGCAGTTCTTC
TRBD2 | TRBJ2-7 | many | TRBV29-1 | CSVAKTSGVFSYEQYF | TGCAGCGTTGCTAAGACTAGCGGGGTATTCTCCTACGAGCAGTACTTC
TRBD2 | TRBJ2-1 | many | TRBV20-1 | CSARSWGGFGDEQFF | TGCAGTGCTAGATCATGGGGGGGATTCGGCGATGAGCAGTTCTTC
TRBD2 | TRBJ2-5 | - | TRBV5-6 | CASSFSIAGDSLGETQYF | TGTGCCAGCAGCTTTTCAATCGCGGGAGATTCTTTGGGAGAGACCCAGTACTTC
- | TRBJ2-7 | - | TRBV20-1 | CSARREGVYEQYF | TGCAGTGCTAGAAGGGAGGGGGTCTACGAGCAGTACTTC
- | TRBJ2-2 | many | TRBV5-1 | CASSFGRGTNTGELFF | TGCGCCAGCAGCTTTGGACGGGGAACTAACACCGGGGAGCTGTTTTTT
- | TRBJ2-1 | few | TRBV3-1 | CASSQDGGEYNEQFF | TGTGCCAGCAGCCAAGACGGGGGTGAGTACAATGAGCAGTTCTTC
TRBD1 | TRBJ2-6 | - | TRBV27 | CASRTGTGITGANVPTF | TGTGCCAGCAGAACCGGGACAGGGATCACTGGGGCCAACGTCCCGACTTTC
- | TRBJ2-5 | many | TRBV7-6 | CASSLQNPWETQYF | TGTGCCAGCAGCTTGCAGAACCCTTGGGAGACCCAGTACTTC
- | TRBJ2-3 | - | TRBV19 | CASSIRAGTSTDTQYF | TGTGCCAGTAGTATAAGGGCGGGTACCAGCACAGATACGCAGTATTTT